The sequence of this TCR beta chain was determined in a study of blood T cell repertoires in COVID-19. Overall study: From T cells, B-cell-depleted T cells, or PBMCs came the material, which was cDNA or gDNA.

In Seattle, patients joined the study during active infection and were tracked longitudinally. Per the study methods: Reference gene primer amplification gave estimated nucleated cell counts. Sequencing used immunoSEQ multiplex PCR; TCRdb keeps in-frame clones, though not all of them. V, J and clone size reflect that table, while D and trimming were determined from the DNA. The sample shows a few hundred thousand clones, 70% to 90% of them seen only once. The germline CDR1 and CDR2 sequences are MGHRA and YSYEKL. There are 15 residues in the CDR3. V lost 4 bases and J 1 base, leaving 13 bases between the germline ends.

The sequenced material came from peripheral blood. The receptor was isolated from a human donor with COVID-19, enrolled during active disease. The donor label of this sample is uncertain. The V call is TRBV4-1, the J call TRBJ1-1; D remains ambiguous. The CDR3 coding sequence is TGCGCCAGCAGCCCCAACGCGGGTTCGAACACTGAAGCTTTCTTT. Its protein is CASSPNAGSNTEAFF.